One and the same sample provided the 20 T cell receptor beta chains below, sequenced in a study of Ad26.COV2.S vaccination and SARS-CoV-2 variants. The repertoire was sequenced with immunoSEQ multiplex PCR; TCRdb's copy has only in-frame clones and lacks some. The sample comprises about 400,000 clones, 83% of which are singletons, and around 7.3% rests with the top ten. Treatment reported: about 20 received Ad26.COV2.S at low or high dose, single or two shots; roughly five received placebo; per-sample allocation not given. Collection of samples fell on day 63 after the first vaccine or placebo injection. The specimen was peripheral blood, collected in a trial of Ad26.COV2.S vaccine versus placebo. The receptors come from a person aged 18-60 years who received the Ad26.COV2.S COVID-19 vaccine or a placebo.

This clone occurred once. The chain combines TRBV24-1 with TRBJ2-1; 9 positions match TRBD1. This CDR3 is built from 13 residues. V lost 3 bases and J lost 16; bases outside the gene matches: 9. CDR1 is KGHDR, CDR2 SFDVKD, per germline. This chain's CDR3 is CATSDQPGQGQFF. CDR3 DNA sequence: TGTGCCACCAGTGATCAACCGGGACAGGGTCAATTCTTC.

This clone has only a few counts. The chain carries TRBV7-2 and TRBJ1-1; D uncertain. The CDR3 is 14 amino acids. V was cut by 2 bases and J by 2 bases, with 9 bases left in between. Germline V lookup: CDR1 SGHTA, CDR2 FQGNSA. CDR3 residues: CASSLHPGNTEAFF. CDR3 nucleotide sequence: TGTGCCAGCAGCTTACATCCGGGCAACACTGAAGCTTTCTTT.

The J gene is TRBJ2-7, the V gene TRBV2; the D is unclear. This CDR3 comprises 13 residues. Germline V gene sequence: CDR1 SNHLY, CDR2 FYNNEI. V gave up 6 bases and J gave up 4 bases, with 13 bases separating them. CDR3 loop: CASRGMALYEQYF. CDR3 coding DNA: TGTGCCAGCAGGGGGATGGCCCTTTACGAGCAGTACTTC.

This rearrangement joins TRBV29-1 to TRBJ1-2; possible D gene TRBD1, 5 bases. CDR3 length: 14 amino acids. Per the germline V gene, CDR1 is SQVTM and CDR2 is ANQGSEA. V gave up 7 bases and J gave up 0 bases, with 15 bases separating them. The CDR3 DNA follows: TGCAGCGCCCTGTTGACAGTTCCTAACTATGGCTACACCTTC. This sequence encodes CSALLTVPNYGYTF.

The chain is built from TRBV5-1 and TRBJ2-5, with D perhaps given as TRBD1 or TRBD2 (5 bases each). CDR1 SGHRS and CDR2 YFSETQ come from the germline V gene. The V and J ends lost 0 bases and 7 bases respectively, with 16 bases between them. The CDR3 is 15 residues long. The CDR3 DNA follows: TGCGCCAGCAGCTTGGCCGGGACGGTTACAGGGACCCAGTACTTC. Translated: CASSLAGTVTGTQYF. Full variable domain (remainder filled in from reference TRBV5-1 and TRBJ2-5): KAGVTQTPRYLIKTRGQQVTLSCSPISGHRSVSWYQQTPGQGLQFLFEYFSETQRNKGNFPGRFSGRQFSNSRSEMNVSTLELGDSALYLCASSLAGTVTGTQYFGPGTRLLVL.

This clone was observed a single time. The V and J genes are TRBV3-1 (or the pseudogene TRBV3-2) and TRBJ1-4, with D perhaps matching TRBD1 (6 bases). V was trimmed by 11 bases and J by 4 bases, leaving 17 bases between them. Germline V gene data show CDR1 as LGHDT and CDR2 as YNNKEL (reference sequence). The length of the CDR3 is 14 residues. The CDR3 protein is CACGGGHSNEKLFF. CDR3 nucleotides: TGTGCCTGTGGTGGGGGACACAGTAATGAAAAACTGTTTTTT.

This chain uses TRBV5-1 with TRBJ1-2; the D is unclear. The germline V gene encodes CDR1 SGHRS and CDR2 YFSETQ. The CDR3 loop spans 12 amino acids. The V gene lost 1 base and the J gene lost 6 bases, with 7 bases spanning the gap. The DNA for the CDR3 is TGCGCCAGCAGCTTGTACCGGGATGGCTACACCTTC. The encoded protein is CASSLYRDGYTF.

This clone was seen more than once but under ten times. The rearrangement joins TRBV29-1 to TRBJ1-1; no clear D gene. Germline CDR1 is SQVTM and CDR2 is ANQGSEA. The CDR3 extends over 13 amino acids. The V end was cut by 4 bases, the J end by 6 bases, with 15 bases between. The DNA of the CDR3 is TGCAGCGTTGGTATTGGCAGATTGCCTGAAGCTTTCTTT. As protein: CSVGIGRLPEAFF.

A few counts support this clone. CDR3 sequence: CATSRDHRISNSPLHF. The CDR3 DNA follows: TGTGCCACCAGCAGAGATCATCGGATTTCGAATTCACCCCTCCACTTT. This chain joins TRBV15 and TRBJ1-6; D call uncertain. V lost 0 bases and J lost 7, with 13 bases in between. This CDR3 has 16 residues. The germline V gene has CDR1 LNHNV and CDR2 YYDKDF (reference sequence). Full variable domain (outside the CDR3, taken from reference TRBV15 and TRBJ1-6): DAMVIQNPRYQVTQFGKPVTLSCSQTLNHNVMYWYQQKSSQAPKLLFHYYDKDFNNEADTPDNFQSRRPNTSFCFLDIRSPGLGDTAMYLCATSRDHRISNSPLHFGNGTRLTVT.

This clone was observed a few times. CDR3 sequence: CASSLTGAETQYF. As DNA, the CDR3 is TGCGCCAGCAGCTTGACAGGGGCAGAGACCCAGTACTTC. The chain joins TRBV5-1 to TRBJ2-5; TRBD1 aligns across 7 bases. CDR3 length: 13 residues. Losses at the gene ends were 1 base for V and 4 bases for J; bases not matched to a gene: 1. Germline lookup yields CDR1 SGHRS and CDR2 YFSETQ.

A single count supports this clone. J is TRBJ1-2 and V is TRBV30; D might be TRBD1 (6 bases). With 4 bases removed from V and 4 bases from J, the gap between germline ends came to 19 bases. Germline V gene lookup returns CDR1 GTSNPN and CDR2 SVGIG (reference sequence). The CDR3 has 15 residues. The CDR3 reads CAWIKSRGGSYGYTF. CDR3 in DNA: TGTGCCTGGATCAAAAGCCGAGGGGGTAGCTATGGCTACACCTTC.

The CDR3 nucleotides read TGTGCCAGCAGACAAAAGCCCCTGGCAGGGAGGGCCAAAAACATTCAGTACTTC. This gives the protein CASRQKPLAGRAKNIQYF. This chain connects TRBV6-7 to TRBJ2-4, with D possibly matching TRBD2 (6 bases). TRBV6-7 is sorted into the ORF group, with uncertain function. Trimming shortened V by 6 bases and J by 1 base, and 22 bases separated the two germline ends. The CDR3 loop spans 18 amino acids.

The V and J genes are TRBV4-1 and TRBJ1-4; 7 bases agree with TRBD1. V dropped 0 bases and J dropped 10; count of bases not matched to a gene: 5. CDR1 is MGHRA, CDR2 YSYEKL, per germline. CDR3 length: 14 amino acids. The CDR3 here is CASSQESGTVKLFF. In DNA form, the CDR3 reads TGCGCCAGCAGCCAAGAATCCGGGACAGTAAAACTGTTTTTT.

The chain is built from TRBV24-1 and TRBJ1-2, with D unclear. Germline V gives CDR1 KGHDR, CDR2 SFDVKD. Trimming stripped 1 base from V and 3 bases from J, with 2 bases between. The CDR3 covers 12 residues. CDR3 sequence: CATSDFYYGYTF. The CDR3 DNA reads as TGTGCCACCAGTGATTTTTACTATGGCTACACCTTC.

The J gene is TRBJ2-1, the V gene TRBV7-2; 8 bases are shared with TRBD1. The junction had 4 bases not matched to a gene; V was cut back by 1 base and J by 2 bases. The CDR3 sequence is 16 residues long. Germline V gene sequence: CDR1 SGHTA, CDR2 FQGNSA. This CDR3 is CASSLVHRGTYNEQFF. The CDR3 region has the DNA TGTGCCAGCAGCTTAGTCCACAGGGGGACCTACAATGAGCAGTTCTTC.

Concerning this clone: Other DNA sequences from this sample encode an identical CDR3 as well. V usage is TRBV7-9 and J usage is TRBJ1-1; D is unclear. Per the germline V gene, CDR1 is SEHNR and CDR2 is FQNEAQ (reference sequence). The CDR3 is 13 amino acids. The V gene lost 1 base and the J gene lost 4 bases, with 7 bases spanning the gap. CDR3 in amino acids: CASSLEGGTEAFF. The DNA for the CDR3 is TGTGCCAGCAGCTTAGAGGGCGGCACTGAAGCTTTCTTT.

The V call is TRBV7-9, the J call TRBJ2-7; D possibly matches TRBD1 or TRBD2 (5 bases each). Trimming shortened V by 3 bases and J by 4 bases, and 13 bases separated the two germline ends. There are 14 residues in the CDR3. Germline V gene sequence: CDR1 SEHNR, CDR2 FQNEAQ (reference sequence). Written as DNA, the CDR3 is TGTGCCAGCAGCTTCGGGGCGCGTGGGTACGAGCAGTACTTC. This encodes CASSFGARGYEQYF. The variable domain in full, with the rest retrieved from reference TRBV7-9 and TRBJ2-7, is DTGVSQNPRHKITKRGQNVTFRCDPISEHNRLYWYRQTLGQGPEFLTYFQNEAQLEKSRLLSDRFSAERPKGSFSTLEIQRTEQGDSAMYLCASSFGARGYEQYFGPGTRLTVT.

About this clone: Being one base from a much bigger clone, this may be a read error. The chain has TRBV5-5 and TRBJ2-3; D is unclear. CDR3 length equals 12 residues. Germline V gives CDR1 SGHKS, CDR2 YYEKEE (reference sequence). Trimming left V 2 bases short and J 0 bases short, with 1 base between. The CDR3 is CASSFSTDTQYF. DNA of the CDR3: TGTGCCAGCAGCTTTAGCACAGATACGCAGTATTTT.

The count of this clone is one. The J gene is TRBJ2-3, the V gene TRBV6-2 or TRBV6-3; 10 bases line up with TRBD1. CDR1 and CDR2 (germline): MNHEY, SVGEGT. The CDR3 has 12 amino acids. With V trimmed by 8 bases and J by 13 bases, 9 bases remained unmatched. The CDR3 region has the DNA TGTGCCAGCGGCCTCATGGACAGGGGGAAGTATTTT. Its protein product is CASGLMDRGKYF.

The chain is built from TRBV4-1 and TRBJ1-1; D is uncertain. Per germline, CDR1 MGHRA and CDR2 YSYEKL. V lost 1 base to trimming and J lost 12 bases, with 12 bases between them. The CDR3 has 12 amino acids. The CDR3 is CASSQVPWETFF. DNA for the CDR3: TGCGCCAGCAGCCAAGTTCCCTGGGAGACTTTCTTT.